Below, 2 T cell receptor beta chains from the same sample are listed, as sequenced in a study of Ad26.COV2.S vaccination and SARS-CoV-2 variants. The data were produced by immunoSEQ multiplex PCR, yet TCRdb's version contains in-frame clones alone and is incomplete. The profile shows 300,000 to 400,000 clones, about 87% of them singletons. Treatment specified: some 20 received Ad26.COV2.S at low or high dose, single or two shots; roughly five received placebo; per-sample allocation not given. The investigators took samples on day 63 after the first vaccine or placebo injection. The input for sequencing was peripheral blood, taken in a trial of Ad26.COV2.S vaccine versus placebo. Receptors were obtained from a person aged 18-60 years who received the Ad26.COV2.S COVID-19 vaccine or a placebo.

In this sample, this clone turned up once. The chain joins TRBV14 to TRBJ2-3; 8 nucleotides align to TRBD2. Losses at the gene ends were 4 bases for V and 3 bases for J; bases not matched to a gene: 3. The CDR3 is made up of 14 amino acids. Germline V gene lookup returns CDR1 SGHDN and CDR2 FVKESK. The chain's CDR3 is CASSRGLDTDTQYF. The CDR3 DNA follows: TGTGCCAGCAGCCGGGGACTAGATACAGATACGCAGTATTTT.

The chain carries TRBV20-1 and TRBJ2-7, with TRBD1 as a possible D gene (5 bases). V was pared by 4 bases and J by 6 bases, with 10 bases between. Germline values: CDR1 DFQATT, CDR2 SNEGSKA (reference sequence). This CDR3 is built from 11 residues. The CDR3 loop is CSAIRVGEQYF. In DNA form, the CDR3 reads TGCAGTGCTATCAGGGTTGGCGAGCAGTACTTC.